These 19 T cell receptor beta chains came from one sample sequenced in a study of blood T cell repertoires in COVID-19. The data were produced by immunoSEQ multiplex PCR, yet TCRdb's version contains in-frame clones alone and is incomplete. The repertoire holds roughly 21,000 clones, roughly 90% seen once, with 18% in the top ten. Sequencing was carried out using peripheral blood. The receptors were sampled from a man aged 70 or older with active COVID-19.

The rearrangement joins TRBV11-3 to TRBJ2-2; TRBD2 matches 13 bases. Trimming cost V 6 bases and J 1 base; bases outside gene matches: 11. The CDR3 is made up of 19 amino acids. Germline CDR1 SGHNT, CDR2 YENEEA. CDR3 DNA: TGTGCCAGCAGACCAATTCCCGGGACTAGCGGGGAGAACACCGGGGAGCTGTTTTTT. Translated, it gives CASRPIPGTSGENTGELFF.

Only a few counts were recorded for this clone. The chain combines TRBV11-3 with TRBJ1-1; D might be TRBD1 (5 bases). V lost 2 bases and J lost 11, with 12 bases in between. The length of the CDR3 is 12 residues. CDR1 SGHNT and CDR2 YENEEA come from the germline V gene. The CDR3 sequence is CASSLRQGDAFF. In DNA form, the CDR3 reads TGTGCCAGCAGCTTAAGGCAGGGTGATGCTTTCTTT.

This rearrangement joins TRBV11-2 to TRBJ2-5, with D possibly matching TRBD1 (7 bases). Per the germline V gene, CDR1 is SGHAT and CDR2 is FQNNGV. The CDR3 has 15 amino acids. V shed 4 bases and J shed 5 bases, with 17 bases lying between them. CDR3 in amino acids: CASSSSQGEAETQYF. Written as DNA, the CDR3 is TGTGCCAGCAGCTCCTCCCAGGGGGAGGCGGAGACCCAGTACTTC.

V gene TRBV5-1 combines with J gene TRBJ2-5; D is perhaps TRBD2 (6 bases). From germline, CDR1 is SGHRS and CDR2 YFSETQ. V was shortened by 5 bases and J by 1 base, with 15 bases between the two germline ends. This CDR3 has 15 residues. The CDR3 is CASREGGGVQETQYF. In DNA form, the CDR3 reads TGCGCCAGCAGGGAAGGCGGAGGGGTCCAAGAGACCCAGTACTTC.

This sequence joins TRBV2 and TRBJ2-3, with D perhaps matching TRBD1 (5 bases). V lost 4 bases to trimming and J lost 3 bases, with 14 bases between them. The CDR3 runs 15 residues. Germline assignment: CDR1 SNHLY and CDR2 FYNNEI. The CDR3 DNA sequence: TGTGCCAGCAGTGGGCAGGGTGTGAGGACAGATACGCAGTATTTT. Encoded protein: CASSGQGVRTDTQYF. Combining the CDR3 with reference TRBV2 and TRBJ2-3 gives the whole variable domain EPEVTQTPSHQVTQMGQEVILRCVPISNHLYFYWYRQILGQKVEFLVSFYNNEISEKSEIFDDQFSVERPDGSNFTLKIRSTKLEDSAMYFCASSGQGVRTDTQYFGPGTRLTVL.

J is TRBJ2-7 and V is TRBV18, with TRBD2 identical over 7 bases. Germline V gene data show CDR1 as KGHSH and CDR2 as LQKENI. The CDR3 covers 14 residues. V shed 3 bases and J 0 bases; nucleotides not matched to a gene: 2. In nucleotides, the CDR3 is TGTGCCAGCTCACCTCTAGCGGACTCCTACGAGCAGTACTTC. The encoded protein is CASSPLADSYEQYF.

In DNA form, the CDR3 reads TGCGCCAGCAGCCAATTCCCCCCAGCGGGAGGCCCCACAGATACGCAGTATTTT. As protein: CASSQFPPAGGPTDTQYF. The V gene is TRBV4-1, the J gene TRBJ2-3; TRBD2 matches at 9 bases. Germline CDR1 MGHRA, CDR2 YSYEKL. CDR3 length: 18 residues. V trimming: 2 bases; J trimming: 2 bases; junction bases outside the gene matches: 11.

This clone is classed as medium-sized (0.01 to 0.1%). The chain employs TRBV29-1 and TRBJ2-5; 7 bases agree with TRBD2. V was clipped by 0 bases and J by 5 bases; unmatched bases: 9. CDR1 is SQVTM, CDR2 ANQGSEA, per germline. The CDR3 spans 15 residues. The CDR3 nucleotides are TGCAGCGTTGAAGAAGGCGGGGGATTAGGCGAGACCCAGTACTTC. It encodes CSVEEGGGLGETQYF.

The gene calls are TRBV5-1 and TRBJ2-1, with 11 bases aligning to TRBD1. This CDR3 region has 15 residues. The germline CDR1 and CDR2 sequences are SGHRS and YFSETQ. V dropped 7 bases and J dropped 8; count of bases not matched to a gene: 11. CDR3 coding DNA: TGCGCCAGCTCCACCGGGACAGGGGGATTGGATGAGCAGTTCTTC. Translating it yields CASSTGTGGLDEQFF.

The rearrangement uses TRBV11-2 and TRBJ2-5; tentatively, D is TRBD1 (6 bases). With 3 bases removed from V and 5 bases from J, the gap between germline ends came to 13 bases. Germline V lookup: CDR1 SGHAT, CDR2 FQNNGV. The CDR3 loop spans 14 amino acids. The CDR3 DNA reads TGTGCCAGCAGCTTGAATACAGGGCGGGAGACCCAGTACTTC. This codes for CASSLNTGRETQYF. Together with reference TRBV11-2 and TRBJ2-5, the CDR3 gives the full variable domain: EAGVAQSPRYKIIEKRQSVAFWCNPISGHATLYWYQQILGQGPKLLIQFQNNGVVDDSQLPKDRFSAERLKGVDSTLKIQPAKLEDSAVYLCASSLNTGRETQYFGPGTRLLVL.

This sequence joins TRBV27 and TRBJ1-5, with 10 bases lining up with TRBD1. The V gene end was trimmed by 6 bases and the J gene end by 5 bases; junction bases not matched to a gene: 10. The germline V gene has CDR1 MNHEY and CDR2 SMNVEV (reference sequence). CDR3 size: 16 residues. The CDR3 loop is CASSPTDRGRYQPQHF. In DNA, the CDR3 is TGTGCCAGCAGCCCCACCGACAGGGGGCGATATCAGCCCCAGCATTTT.

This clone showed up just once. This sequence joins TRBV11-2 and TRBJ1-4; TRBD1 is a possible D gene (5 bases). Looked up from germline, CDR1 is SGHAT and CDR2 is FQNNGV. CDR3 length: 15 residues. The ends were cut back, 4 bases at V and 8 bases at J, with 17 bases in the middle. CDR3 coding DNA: TGTGCCAGCAGCTCCACCGGGGGGTCAAGGGAAAAACTGTTTTTT. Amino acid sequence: CASSSTGGSREKLFF.

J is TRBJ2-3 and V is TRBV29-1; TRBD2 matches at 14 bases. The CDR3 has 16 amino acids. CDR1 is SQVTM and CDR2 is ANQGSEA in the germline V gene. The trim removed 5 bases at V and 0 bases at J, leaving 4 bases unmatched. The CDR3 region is CSVQGLAGASTDTQYF. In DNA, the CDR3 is TGCAGCGTTCAGGGACTAGCGGGGGCTAGCACAGATACGCAGTATTTT.

This CDR3 reads CASSMWDRGYNEQFF. CDR3 sequence (DNA): TGTGCCAGTAGTATGTGGGACAGGGGCTACAATGAGCAGTTCTTC. V usage is TRBV19 and J usage is TRBJ2-1; 10 nucleotides align to TRBD1. This CDR3 contains 15 residues. The germline V gene encodes CDR1 LNHDA and CDR2 SQIVND (reference sequence). V was clipped by 3 bases and J by 3 bases; unmatched bases: 2.

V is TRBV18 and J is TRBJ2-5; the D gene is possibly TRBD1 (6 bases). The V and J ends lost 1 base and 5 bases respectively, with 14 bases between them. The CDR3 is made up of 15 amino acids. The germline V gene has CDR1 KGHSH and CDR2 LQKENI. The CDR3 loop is CASSPRAGAWETQYF. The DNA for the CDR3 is TGTGCCAGCTCACCACGGGCAGGGGCATGGGAGACCCAGTACTTC.

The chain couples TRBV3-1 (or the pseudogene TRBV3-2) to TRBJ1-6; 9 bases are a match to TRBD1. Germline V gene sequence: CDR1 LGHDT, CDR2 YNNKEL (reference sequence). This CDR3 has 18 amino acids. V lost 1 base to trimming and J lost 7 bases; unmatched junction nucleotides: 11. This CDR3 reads CASSQGGTGWDGNSPLHF. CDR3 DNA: TGTGCCAGCAGCCAAGGGGGGACAGGGTGGGACGGGAATTCACCCCTCCACTTT.

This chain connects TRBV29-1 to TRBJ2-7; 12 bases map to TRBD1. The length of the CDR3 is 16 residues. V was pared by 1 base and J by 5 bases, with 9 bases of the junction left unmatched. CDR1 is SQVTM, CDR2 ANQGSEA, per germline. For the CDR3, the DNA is TGCAGCGTTGAAGGCGGAGGGACAGGGGGCCTCGACGAGCAGTACTTC. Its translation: CSVEGGGTGGLDEQYF.

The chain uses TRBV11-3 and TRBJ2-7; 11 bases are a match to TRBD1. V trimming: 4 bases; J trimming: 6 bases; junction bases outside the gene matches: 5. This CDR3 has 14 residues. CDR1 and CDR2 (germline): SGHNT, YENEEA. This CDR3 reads CASSSGQGAGEQYF. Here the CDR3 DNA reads TGTGCCAGCAGCTCCGGACAGGGGGCGGGCGAGCAGTACTTC. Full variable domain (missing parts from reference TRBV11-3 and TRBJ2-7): EAGVVQSPRYKIIEKKQPVAFWCNPISGHNTLYWYLQNLGQGPELLIRYENEEAVDDSQLPKDRFSAERLKGVDSTLKIQPAELGDSAVYLCASSSGQGAGEQYFGPGTRLTVT.

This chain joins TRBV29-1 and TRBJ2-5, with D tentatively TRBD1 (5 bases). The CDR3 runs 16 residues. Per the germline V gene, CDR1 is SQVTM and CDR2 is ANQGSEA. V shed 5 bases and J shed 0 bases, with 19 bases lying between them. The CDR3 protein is CSVLPQGDLYQETQYF. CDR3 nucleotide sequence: TGCAGCGTTCTTCCCCAGGGTGATTTGTACCAAGAGACCCAGTACTTC.